Listed below are T cell receptor beta chains from one sample, sequenced in a study of response to subunit inactivated influenza vaccine. TCRdb independently ran MiXCR on the RT-PCR reads; one entry per CDR3 protein. The data show about 570,000 distinct CDR3 sequences, with 11% seen just once and 9.5% to 12% held by the top ten. This same sample was also part of a study on T cells expressing NK-cell markers.

This specimen was PBMCs from blood, taken on the day of vaccination. The receptors derive from a man aged 45-65 years who received an inactivated influenza vaccine. Both conserved end residues are part of each CDR3. A D gene is named only where the DNA matches it firmly. Size values are once, few and many counts, or a class for expanded clones, and some rows have none.

D gene	V gene	J gene	clone size	CDR3 DNA	CDR3 protein
TRBD1	TRBV10-3	TRBJ2-1	many	TGTGCCATTGGGGTGGGCAGGGGGACCGATGAGCAGTTCTTC	CAIGVGRGTDEQFF
NA	TRBV21-1	TRBJ1-2	NA	TGTGCCAGCGTATGGAGGTCTACAGGGGGCTGTTCTCGTGGCTACACCTTC	CASVWRSTGGCSRGYTF
NA	TRBV12-3/TRBV12-4	TRBJ2-3	many	TGTGCCAGCAGTTCACGGACTGCCACAGATACGCAGTATTTT	CASSSRTATDTQYF
NA	TRBV19	TRBJ2-7	NA	TGTGCCAGTAGTATCGGTTCCGGTCTCAAGTACTTC	CASSIGSGLKYF
NA	TRBV20-1	TRBJ2-3	NA	TGCAGTGCCAGTACTAGGCCCAGCACAGATACGCAGTATTTT	CSASTRPSTDTQYF
TRBD1	TRBV10-3	TRBJ2-2	few	TGTGCCATCAGTGAACCCGGGACAGGTTACACCGGGGAGCTGTTTTTT	CAISEPGTGYTGELFF
TRBD2	TRBV30	TRBJ2-3	few	TGTGCCTGGAGTGTAGGGGCGGGGGAGCCCACAGATACGCAGTATTTT	CAWSVGAGEPTDTQYF
TRBD1	TRBV5-1	TRBJ1-1	NA	TGCGCCAGCAGCGAATTTAAGGGGGCGACCACTGAAGCTTTCTTT	CASSEFKGATTEAFF
NA	TRBV19	TRBJ2-7	NA	TGTGCCAGTAGTGAGCGAACCGGGGAGCAGTACTTC	CASSERTGEQYF
NA	TRBV13	TRBJ2-5	few	TGTGCCAGCAGCTTACGGCTTAGAGAGACCCAGTACTTC	CASSLRLRETQYF
NA	TRBV12-3/TRBV12-4	TRBJ1-1	few	TGTGCCAGCAGCCCTACCGCCAGGAACACTGAAGCTTTCTTT	CASSPTARNTEAFF
NA	TRBV6-6	TRBJ1-5	NA	TGTGCCAGCAGTTACAGGGATCAGCCCCAGCATTTT	CASSYRDQPQHF
TRBD1	TRBV20-1	TRBJ2-7	few	TGCAGTTTCGGCCGGGACAGCTACGAGCAGTACTTC	CSFGRDSYEQYF
TRBD1	TRBV20-1	TRBJ2-1	NA	TGCAGTGCTAGAGACCTACAGGGGTCCAATGAGCAGTTCTTC	CSARDLQGSNEQFF
TRBD1	TRBV7-9	TRBJ1-1	NA	TGTGCCAGCAGCTCGACAGGGTCGAATGAAGCTTTCTTT	CASSSTGSNEAFF
TRBD1	TRBV29-1	TRBJ1-4	few	TGCAGCGTTGGGGACAGTCGTTTTGATAATGAAAAACTGTTTTTT	CSVGDSRFDNEKLFF
NA	TRBV7-2	TRBJ2-1	NA	TGTGCCAGCAGTAGTGGGGTTCATGAGCAGTTCTTC	CASSSGVHEQFF
NA	TRBV6-5	TRBJ2-1	NA	TGTGCCAGCAGTTACTCACAACAAGGCCACCGTGAGCAGTTCTTC	CASSYSQQGHREQFF
TRBD2	TRBV6-1	TRBJ2-3	NA	TGTGCCAGCAGCCGACTAGCGGGAAGGTCGGGTACAGATACGCAGTATTTT	CASSRLAGRSGTDTQYF
TRBD1	TRBV6-2/TRBV6-3	TRBJ2-7	NA	TGTGCCAGCAGTTACTCGGCAACGACAGGGGGCGGTTACGAGCAGTACTTC	CASSYSATTGGGYEQYF
NA	TRBV6-5	TRBJ2-4	few	TGTGCCAGCAGTTACGGGGGGTTCAAAAACATTCAGTACTTC	CASSYGGFKNIQYF
TRBD1	TRBV5-6	TRBJ2-5	few	TGTGCCAGCAGCTTGGGCCCGAGACAGGGGGCCCAAGAGACCCAGTACTTC	CASSLGPRQGAQETQYF
TRBD2	TRBV20-1	TRBJ2-1	NA	TGCAGTGCTAATTCGGGGGGGCCGAAAAGTGAGCAGTTCTTC	CSANSGGPKSEQFF
NA	TRBV3-1	TRBJ2-1	NA	TGTGCCAGCAGCCAAGGACCGGAGGGGTTCGAGTTCTTC	CASSQGPEGFEFF
NA	TRBV4-3	TRBJ1-4	NA	TGCGCCAGCAGCCAAGATGGCAGAACAACTAATGAAAAACTGTTTTTT	CASSQDGRTTNEKLFF